The present T cell receptor beta chain was sequenced within a study of cytomegalovirus exposure and HLA in healthy donors. The PCR had 60 Vbeta and 13 Jbeta primers. Sequencing used immunoSEQ multiplex PCR; TCRdb keeps in-frame clones, though not all of them. In total, the table holds 170,000 or so clones. Findings and limits, study-wide: Prior analysis indicated that the majority of TCR beta V segments exhibited productivity approximately 90% or approximately 30% of the time. Per published reports, the classifier diagnosed cytomegalovirus status with high specificity and sensitivity. Most subjects had HLA-A and HLA-B alleles reportedly predicted accurately by TCR beta sequences.

A word on this clone: Its specificity is not known.

The donors were healthy bone marrow donors. The clonotype comes from a man aged 25-45 years in good health and CMV-seronegative. Material: PBMCs.

The CDR3 region has the DNA TGCGCCAGCAGTCAGCCCGACAGGGAGCGGGACAATGAGCAGTTCTTC. Its protein is CASSQPDRERDNEQFF. The V and J genes are TRBV23-1 and TRBJ2-1; possible D gene TRBD1, 7 bases. TRBV23-1 is an ORF, and what it does is uncertain. Trimming took off 3 bases at V and 5 bases at J, with 17 bases between the two ends. The CDR3 totals 16 residues.